This section outlines one T cell receptor (beta chain) sequence together with its context. The clone's antigen remains unknown. Base qualities were left out, and no much larger clone turns up one base away. The immunoSEQ Assay, a bias-controlled multiplex PCR, was used to amplify TCRbeta CDR3 regions from genomic DNA. Per the source publication's procedure: Nucleated cell counts per sample were estimated from amplification of reference gene primers within the assay. To quantify the absolute abundance of each unique TCRbeta CDR3 rearrangement, sequence reads were collapsed and filtered. Productive Simpson clonality was computed per sample as the square root of Simpson's diversity index over productive rearrangements. The table comes from immuneACCESS by way of TCRdb, which keeps in-frame sequences with V and J called. Part of the clones is missing from these tables; in studies checked, under half for an unresolved V gene and the rest for unknown reasons. V and J calls and clone size are copied from that table; D and trimming were computed from the DNA. This sample comprises fewer than 150,000 clones, around 78% of them detected only once. The ten largest make up 10% to 14% of the sample.

Each collaborating institution followed its own protocols to collect whole blood in K2EDTA tubes. For TCRbeta analysis, collaborators shipped samples in one of three forms: frozen whole blood, isolated PBMCs, or DNA extracted from either of those sample types. The entry originates in a study of blood T cell repertoires in COVID-19 (dated by TCRdb to 2018 to 2021). For context, the study as a whole: Samples covering the acute and convalescent phases of COVID-19 were provided by collaborators in the United States, Italy and Spain. Where available, HLA class I and class II types were obtained from metadata supplied by the sample provider rather than from assay-based typing. The prospective study material was composed of cDNA or gDNA derived from T cells, B-cell-depleted T cells, or PBMCs. The samples were drawn from the first 160 participants of the ongoing ImmuneRACE study and from 1,254 subjects provided by 6 global collaborators. The repertoires were made available in a free public database intended to serve as a resource for research on the immune response to SARS-CoV-2. The sample metadata nearly always contained a de-identified subject ID, COVID-19 status, age in years and sex. Subjects who had been exposed to COVID-19, were actively infected with it, or had recovered from it provided the deeply sampled blood TCRbeta repertoires that made up the dataset.

The CDR3 spans 17 residues, from the cysteine through the phenylalanine. This entry keeps only the CDR3 DNA: 51 bases, framed from base 1. Results and caveats for the whole study, not just this receptor: How much clinical and demographic metadata was included differed by source and by participant, and the metadata was provided uncurated.

What was sequenced was peripheral blood. This TCR derives from a human donor in a cohort sampled during active COVID-19. The sequence is built from TRBV12-2 and TRBJ1-1; the DNA was not compared with TRBD1, the D call given in the table. TRBV12-2 is a listed pseudogene. The DNA sequence follows: TGTGCAAGTCGCTTAGCAGACTGGGACAGCTTGAACACTGAAGCTTTCTTT. Protein translation: CASRLADWDSLNTEAFF.